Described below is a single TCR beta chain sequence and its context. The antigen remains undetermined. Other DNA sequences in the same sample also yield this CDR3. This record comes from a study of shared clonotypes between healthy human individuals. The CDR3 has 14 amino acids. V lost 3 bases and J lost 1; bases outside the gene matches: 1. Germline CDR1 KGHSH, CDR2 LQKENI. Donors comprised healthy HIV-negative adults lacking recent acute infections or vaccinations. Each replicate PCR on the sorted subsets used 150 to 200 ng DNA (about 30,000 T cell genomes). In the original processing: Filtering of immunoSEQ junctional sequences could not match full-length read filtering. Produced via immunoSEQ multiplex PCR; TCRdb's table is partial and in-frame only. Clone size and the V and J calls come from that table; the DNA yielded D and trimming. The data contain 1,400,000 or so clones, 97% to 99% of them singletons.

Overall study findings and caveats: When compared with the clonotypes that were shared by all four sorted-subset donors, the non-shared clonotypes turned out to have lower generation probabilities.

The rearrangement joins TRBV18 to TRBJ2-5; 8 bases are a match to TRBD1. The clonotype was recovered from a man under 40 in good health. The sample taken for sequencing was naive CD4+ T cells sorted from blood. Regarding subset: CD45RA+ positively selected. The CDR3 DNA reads TGTGCCAGCTCACCCGACAGGGGCCAAGAGACCCAGTACTTC. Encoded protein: CASSPDRGQETQYF.